The 31 T cell receptor beta chains given below trace back to one sample, sequenced in a study of CD4 T cells in relation to SARS-CoV-2 and coronaviruses. The antigens these receptors bind are not known. This table comes from immunoSEQ multiplex PCR, and its TCRdb copy is limited to in-frame clones, with some not included. In the table there are under 20,000 clones, approximately 77% of which are singletons. The unexposed donors gave CD4+ T cells in about 2011-2018, prior to COVID-19. CD4+ T cells were isolated from the cells after around 11 days of culture. Sequenced material: CD4+ T cells from PBMCs, cultured in vitro. Receptors originate from a human donor in good health.

The V and J genes are TRBV6-5 and TRBJ2-1; 9 bases agree with TRBD1. Per germline, CDR1 MNHEY and CDR2 SVGAGI. This CDR3 has 16 residues. After removal of 4 bases from V and 0 bases from J, the junction contained 4 bases not matched to a gene. This chain's CDR3 is CASSSRQGGSYNEQFF. Here the CDR3 DNA reads TGTGCCAGCAGTTCTCGACAGGGGGGCTCCTACAATGAGCAGTTCTTC.

This clone came up a few times. The CDR3 loop is CASSFVGDTEAFF. In DNA form, the CDR3 reads TGCGCCAGCAGCTTCGTCGGCGACACTGAAGCTTTCTTT. The chain is built from TRBV5-1 and TRBJ1-1; D ambiguous. Germline CDR1 is SGHRS and CDR2 is YFSETQ. Trimming shortened V by 2 bases and J by 3 bases, and 8 bases separated the two germline ends. The CDR3 consists of 13 residues.

The genes are TRBV6-4 and TRBJ2-6; 11 nucleotides align to TRBD2. CDR3 length: 17 residues. Germline values: CDR1 MRHNA, CDR2 SNTAGT. J gave up 0 bases and V 4 bases, and 2 bases lay outside the gene matches. Here the CDR3 DNA reads TGTGCCAGCAGTGCCGGGACTAGCGGCTCTGGGGCCAACGTCCTGACTTTC. Protein: CASSAGTSGSGANVLTF.

The chain joins TRBV19 to TRBJ2-7; TRBD1 might be the D (5 bases). This CDR3 has 15 residues. Germline V gene lookup returns CDR1 LNHDA and CDR2 SQIVND (reference sequence). The V and J ends lost 7 bases and 3 bases respectively, with 19 bases between them. CDR3 sequence: CASTRSAGRNYEQYF. Here the CDR3 DNA reads TGTGCCAGTACCCGATCGGCAGGGCGTAACTACGAGCAGTACTTC. The full variable domain, in which reference TRBV19 and TRBJ2-7 provide the parts outside the CDR3, is DGGITQSPKYLFRKEGQNVTLSCEQNLNHDAMYWYRQDPGQGLRLIYYSQIVNDFQKGDIAEGYSVSREKKESFPLTVTSAQKNPTAFYLCASTRSAGRNYEQYFGPGTRLTVT.

The chain recombines TRBV5-1 with TRBJ1-1; possible D gene TRBD1, 6 bases. Trimming took off 0 bases at V and 3 bases at J, with 9 bases between the two ends. Germline CDR1 is SGHRS and CDR2 is YFSETQ. There are 14 residues in the CDR3. CDR3 DNA: TGCGCCAGCAGCTTGGGAGGGGGGGACACTGAAGCTTTCTTT. Its protein is CASSLGGGDTEAFF.

This clone was counted only a few times. The genes are TRBV14 and TRBJ2-3; the match to TRBD2 covers 12 bases. The J segment lost 2 bases and the V segment lost 4 bases, leaving 4 bases of the junction unmatched. The CDR3 is 16 amino acids. Germline V CDR1 and CDR2: SGHDN, FVKESK. CDR3 DNA sequence: TGTGCCAGCAGCCGACGGACTAGCGGGAACACAGATACGCAGTATTTT. This translates into CASSRRTSGNTDTQYF.

V is TRBV2 and J is TRBJ1-3; possibly TRBD1 for D (6 bases). The germline CDR1 and CDR2 sequences are SNHLY and FYNNEI. This CDR3 spans 15 amino acids. Trimming pared 4 bases from V and 0 bases from J, leaving 10 bases between. The CDR3 loop reads CASSVGGISGNTIYF. DNA for the CDR3: TGTGCCAGCAGTGTAGGGGGGATCTCTGGAAACACCATATATTTT.

The rearrangement joins TRBV5-1 to TRBJ2-5; D is ambiguous. The V and J ends lost 5 bases and 1 base respectively, with 12 bases between them. The germline CDR1 and CDR2 sequences are SGHRS and YFSETQ. CDR3 length: 14 amino acids. The CDR3 region has the DNA TGCGCCAGCAGGGAGTCAGAGGCCCAAGAGACCCAGTACTTC. Protein product: CASRESEAQETQYF. The variable domain in full, completed from reference TRBV5-1 and TRBJ2-5, reads KAGVTQTPRYLIKTRGQQVTLSCSPISGHRSVSWYQQTPGQGLQFLFEYFSETQRNKGNFPGRFSGRQFSNSRSEMNVSTLELGDSALYLCASRESEAQETQYFGPGTRLLVL.

The V and J genes are TRBV4-1 and TRBJ1-6; TRBD1 is a possible D gene (5 bases). In germline, CDR1 is MGHRA, CDR2 YSYEKL. This CDR3 has 15 amino acids. V lost 0 bases and J 7 bases, leaving 10 bases between the germline ends. The CDR3 protein is CASSQEGARNSPLHF. The CDR3 DNA sequence: TGCGCCAGCAGCCAAGAAGGGGCCCGGAATTCACCCCTCCACTTT.

This clone showed up just a few times. The V gene is TRBV6-5, the J gene TRBJ1-2; D unresolved. Germline loops: CDR1 MNHEY, CDR2 SVGAGI. Trimming shortened V by 9 bases and J by 4 bases, and 12 bases separated the two germline ends. The CDR3 extends over 12 amino acids. As DNA, the CDR3 is TGTGCCAGTGGGGTTGAGAGCTATGGCTACACCTTC. Translating gives CASGVESYGYTF.

The chain has TRBV12-3 or TRBV12-4 and TRBJ2-5; weak D call: TRBD2 (5 bases). Deletions cut 6 bases from V and 4 bases from J, with 12 bases between. The CDR3 spans 13 residues. CDR3 DNA: TGTGCCAGCAGCCTTGACGGGGTAGAGACCCAGTACTTC. It encodes CASSLDGVETQYF.

The chain is built from TRBV19 and TRBJ2-2; 8 nucleotides agree with TRBD2. CDR1 and CDR2 (germline): LNHDA, SQIVND (reference sequence). V trimming: 4 bases; J trimming: 4 bases; junction bases outside the gene matches: 8. This CDR3 spans 16 amino acids. The chain's CDR3 is CASSSSGTRSTGELFF. The CDR3 DNA sequence: TGTGCCAGTAGTAGTTCCGGGACTAGATCCACCGGGGAGCTGTTTTTT.

V usage is TRBV5-5 and J usage is TRBJ1-5; tentative D call: TRBD1 (5 bases). The length of the CDR3 is 15 residues. Germline V lookup: CDR1 SGHKS, CDR2 YYEKEE (reference sequence). Trimming shortened V by 2 bases and J by 2 bases, and 11 bases separated the two germline ends. CDR3 sequence reads: CASSFTAGGNQPQHF. CDR3 DNA: TGTGCCAGCAGCTTCACGGCGGGGGGCAATCAGCCCCAGCATTTT.

The CDR3 DNA is TGCAGCGTTCGAAGATTAGCGGGCCACGAGCAGTACTTC. Translating it yields CSVRRLAGHEQYF. V gene TRBV29-1 combines with J gene TRBJ2-7, with 7 bases aligning to TRBD2. Germline trimming cut 5 bases from V and 5 bases from J; bases unmatched to any gene: 9. This CDR3 spans 13 amino acids. CDR1 and CDR2 from the germline V gene are SQVTM and ANQGSEA.

The chain has TRBV5-6 and TRBJ2-2; D ambiguous. The V end was cut by 6 bases, the J end by 2 bases, with 8 bases between. The CDR3 extends over 13 amino acids. The germline V gene encodes CDR1 SGHDT and CDR2 YYEEEE. The CDR3 DNA reads as TGTGCCAGCAATAACGGAAACACCGGGGAGCTGTTTTTT. This gives the protein CASNNGNTGELFF.

This chain connects TRBV3-1 (or the pseudogene TRBV3-2) to TRBJ1-1; no clear D gene. Germline-derived CDR1 and CDR2 are LGHDT and YNNKEL (reference sequence). The CDR3 totals 13 residues. Trimming took 1 base from V and 11 from J, leaving 14 bases between them. CDR3 amino acids: CASSQVNSQMAFF. CDR3 DNA sequence: TGTGCCAGCAGCCAAGTAAACTCGCAAATGGCTTTCTTT.

The CDR3 region has the DNA TGTGCCAGCAGTCCCTGGGACAGGGTGGTTGCGCCCCTCCACTTT. As protein: CASSPWDRVVAPLHF. The rearrangement joins TRBV27 to TRBJ1-6; 9 nucleotides line up with TRBD1. V gave up 5 bases and J gave up 13 bases; unmatched junction bases: 12. This CDR3 is 15 amino acids long. Germline V CDR1 and CDR2: MNHEY, SMNVEV (reference sequence).

This rearrangement joins TRBV10-3 to TRBJ1-2; D uncertain. The V end lost 7 bases, the J end lost 8 bases, and 17 bases lay between the germline ends. The CDR3 length is 13 residues. Germline-derived CDR1 and CDR2 are ENHRY and SYGVKD. CDR3 loop: CAINDWRAGGYTF. The CDR3 region has the DNA TGTGCCATCAATGACTGGAGAGCGGGAGGCTACACCTTC.

This chain joins TRBV15 and TRBJ2-7; D is undetermined. V lost 0 bases and J lost 2, with 5 bases in between. The length of the CDR3 is 13 residues. Germline-derived CDR1 and CDR2 are LNHNV and YYDKDF (reference sequence). The CDR3, as DNA: TGTGCCACCAGCAGAGAGCAGGCCTACGAGCAGTACTTC. Amino acid sequence: CATSREQAYEQYF.

The chain carries TRBV25-1 and TRBJ2-7; a possible D gene is TRBD2 (6 bases). The CDR3 is 14 residues long. The germline CDR1 and CDR2 sequences are MGHDK and SYGVNS. V was clipped by 4 bases and J by 3 bases, with 13 bases between them. The CDR3 DNA is TGTGCCAGCAGTGTGTCAGGCGGGGTCTACGAGCAGTACTTC. Translated, it gives CASSVSGGVYEQYF.

The rearrangement joins TRBV29-1 to TRBJ1-1, with D unclear. Germline loops: CDR1 SQVTM, CDR2 ANQGSEA. The CDR3 runs to 12 residues. The germline V and J ends were trimmed by 4 bases and 4 bases, with 10 bases remaining between them. The CDR3, as DNA: TGCAGCGTTGGGCACCTAGGCACTGAAGCTTTCTTT. Residues: CSVGHLGTEAFF.

The chain links TRBV7-9 to TRBJ1-2; possible D gene TRBD1, 6 bases. Deletions cut 9 bases from V and 8 bases from J, with 13 bases between. The CDR3 sequence is 11 residues long. Germline V CDR1 and CDR2: SEHNR, FQNEAQ (reference sequence). The CDR3 bases are TGTGCCAGTAAAGGGGGGATCGGCTACACCTTC. It translates to CASKGGIGYTF.

The genes are TRBV7-6 and TRBJ2-1; 7 nucleotides align to TRBD1. This CDR3 is built from 17 residues. V lost 1 base and J lost 7; bases outside the gene matches: 13. Germline V gene lookup returns CDR1 SGHVS and CDR2 FNYEAQ. CDR3 in DNA: TGTGCCAGCAGCTTAGGTGAAGGGGGCTTTGCTTGGAATGAGCAGTTCTTC. Protein: CASSLGEGGFAWNEQFF.

V usage is TRBV20-1 and J usage is TRBJ2-7, with D possibly matching TRBD1 (6 bases). The CDR3 consists of 14 residues. V dropped 3 bases and J dropped 2 bases, with 14 bases sitting between them. Germline-derived CDR1 and CDR2 are DFQATT and SNEGSKA (reference sequence). CDR3 sequence reads: CSASDDRPPYEQYF. In DNA form, the CDR3 reads TGCAGTGCTAGTGATGACAGGCCCCCCTACGAGCAGTACTTC.

This clone was seen more than once but under ten times. CDR3 sequence reads: CASSFGGEETQYF. Here the CDR3 DNA reads TGTGCCAGCAGCTTTGGGGGGGAAGAGACCCAGTACTTC. This sequence joins TRBV5-5 and TRBJ2-5; 7 bases agree with TRBD2. The length of the CDR3 is 13 residues. Per germline, CDR1 SGHKS and CDR2 YYEKEE (reference sequence). Germline trimming cut 2 bases from V and 3 bases from J; bases unmatched to any gene: 1.

This rearrangement joins TRBV28 to TRBJ2-7; 12 nucleotides line up with TRBD2. The V gene end was trimmed by 4 bases and the J gene end by 3 bases; junction bases not matched to a gene: 7. The CDR3 has 16 amino acids. Germline V lookup: CDR1 MDHEN, CDR2 SYDVKM. CDR3 sequence reads: CASSSLTSGSVYEQYF. CDR3 DNA sequence: TGTGCCAGCAGTTCCTTGACTAGCGGGAGTGTCTACGAGCAGTACTTC.

A few counts support this clone. The rearrangement joins TRBV10-1 to TRBJ1-2; tentatively, D is TRBD1 (6 bases). The CDR3 runs to 13 residues. Per germline, CDR1 WNHNN and CDR2 SYGVQD (reference sequence). V lost 4 bases and J lost 8, with 14 bases in between. This chain's CDR3 is CASSASGAGGYTF. Here the CDR3 DNA reads TGCGCCAGCAGTGCCTCAGGGGCCGGGGGCTACACCTTC.

The chain couples TRBV9 to TRBJ2-1; 8 nucleotides match TRBD1. V was clipped by 4 bases and J by 0 bases; unmatched bases: 6. CDR1 is SGDLS, CDR2 YYNGEE, per germline. The CDR3 is 16 residues long. CDR3 amino acids: CASSPRTGSSYNEQFF. The CDR3 DNA reads TGTGCCAGCAGCCCCCGGACAGGGAGCTCCTACAATGAGCAGTTCTTC.

J is TRBJ2-2 and V is TRBV10-3, with a tentative D call TRBD1 (5 bases). Germline-derived CDR1 and CDR2 are ENHRY and SYGVKD. The CDR3 consists of 13 residues. Deletions cut 8 bases from V and 1 base from J, with 8 bases between. CDR3 loop: CAIGTGNTGELFF. CDR3 DNA: TGTGCCATCGGAACAGGGAACACCGGGGAGCTGTTTTTT.

In its sample, this clone was seen once. The chain is built from TRBV18 and TRBJ1-3; D not resolved. There are 14 residues in the CDR3. V was cut by 3 bases and J by 3 bases, with 9 bases left in between. Germline assignment: CDR1 KGHSH and CDR2 LQKENI. The CDR3 region is CASSPREDGNTIYF. In DNA form, the CDR3 reads TGTGCCAGCTCACCCCGTGAAGATGGAAACACCATATATTTT.

V usage is TRBV4-1 and J usage is TRBJ2-6; D may be TRBD2 (5 bases). V lost 5 bases, J lost 4 bases, and 18 bases lay in between. CDR1 MGHRA and CDR2 YSYEKL come from the germline V gene. The CDR3 runs 17 residues. CDR3 protein: CASSGTGSGGGANVLTF. CDR3 sequence (DNA): TGCGCCAGCAGCGGAACTGGGAGCGGCGGCGGGGCCAACGTCCTGACTTTC.